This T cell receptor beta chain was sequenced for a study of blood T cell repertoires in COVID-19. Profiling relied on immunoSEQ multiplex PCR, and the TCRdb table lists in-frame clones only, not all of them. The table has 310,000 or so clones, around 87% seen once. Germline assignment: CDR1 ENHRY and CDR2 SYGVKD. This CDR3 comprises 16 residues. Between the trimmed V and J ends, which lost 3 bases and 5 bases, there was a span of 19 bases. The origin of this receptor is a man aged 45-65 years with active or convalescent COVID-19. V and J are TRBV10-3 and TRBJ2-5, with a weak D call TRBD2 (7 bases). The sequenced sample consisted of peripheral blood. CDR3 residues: CAISEMGGLGGETQYF. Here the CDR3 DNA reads TGTGCCATCAGTGAAATGGGGGGGCTTGGAGGCGAGACCCAGTACTTC.